This TCR beta chain stems from a study of blood T cell repertoires in COVID-19. Data came from immunoSEQ multiplex PCR; TCRdb stores just in-frame clones and leaves some out. The sample holds some 240,000 clones, around 86% seen once. Germline assignment: CDR1 SGHTA and CDR2 FQGNSA. The CDR3 sequence is 14 residues long. The V gene lost 1 base and the J gene lost 7 bases, with 13 bases spanning the gap. The chain employs TRBV7-2 and TRBJ1-2; D gene unclear. The clonotype was recovered from a woman aged 55 to 70 with active or convalescent COVID-19. The source material was peripheral blood. The CDR3 DNA sequence: TGTGCCAGCAGCTTAGGGTACACCGGCGGTGGCTACACCTTC. Translation gives CASSLGYTGGGYTF.